This T cell receptor (beta chain) is from a study of CD8 T cells in Susac syndrome. Study results and caveats: In Susac syndrome, CD4+ T cell repertoires lacked any clonal expansion.

The RNA input was roughly 0.45 to 1 ug, and it was reverse transcribed with random hexamers. Amplification of TCR beta CDR3 by immunoSEQ multiplex PCR spanned 54 Vbeta and 13 Jbeta. One entry per CDR3 protein, called by TCRdb with MiXCR from the immunoSEQ multiplex PCR reads. The sample has about 240,000 distinct CDR3 sequences; around 96% are singletons. CD8+ and CD4+ T cells taken from blood had their TCR beta sequenced. The CD8+ and CD4+ T cells were isolated magnetically using a negative isolation approach, whereas the TEMRA cells were enriched by FACS. This clonotype was seen only once. Its cognate antigen is unknown. The clonotype was recovered from a human donor with Susac syndrome. The sample was CD4+ T cells from PBMCs.

CDR3 coding DNA: TGTGCCAGCAGCTTAGAAGGAGTGGGTTCAGCCACTGAAGCTTTCTTT. Protein sequence: CASSLEGVGSATEAFF. This chain uses TRBV11-2 with TRBJ1-1; unclear D gene. CDR3 length: 16 residues. V lost 0 bases, J lost 4 bases, and 15 bases lay in between. Germline V CDR1 and CDR2: SGHAT, FQNNGV.